The 21 T cell receptor beta chains presented below share a single source sample, sequenced in a study of molecular identifiers for immune sequencing clone quantification (dated 2018 in TCRdb). The protocol used for the library was PCR. The data were produced on an Illumina HiSeq 4000. The public reads were reanalyzed by TCRdb: fastp trimming at Q25, MiXCR alignment, in-frame beta chains only. CDR3 protein sequences are deduplicated, and each keeps its most common genes and DNA. Present in this sample are 40,000 to 50,000 distinct CDR3 sequences, roughly a fifth of which were seen just once. The ten top clones hold more than 0.95% of the sample. Sequenced material: naive CD8+ T cells from blood, with Jurkat cell RNA spiked in. The label giving this sample's cell subset or site can be read as: FACS-sorted CD8+CD4-CCR7+CD45RA+ naive T cells. The receptors here all came from a human donor in good health. Some libraries in this study had Jurkat cell RNA spiked in.

This clonotype showed up many times. The chain couples TRBV6-2 or TRBV6-3 to TRBJ2-3; 8 bases map to TRBD2. CDR3 size: 17 residues. Germline CDR1 and CDR2: MNHEY and SVGEGT. V dropped 1 base and J dropped 2; count of bases not matched to a gene: 8. The CDR3 DNA sequence: TGTGCCAGCAGTTACTTGATAGCGGGGACCAACACAGATACGCAGTATTTT. Its translation: CASSYLIAGTNTDTQYF.

At least ten counts were recorded for this clonotype. The V and J genes are TRBV20-1 and TRBJ1-1; D perhaps matches TRBD1 (6 bases). CDR1 is DFQATT and CDR2 is SNEGSKA in the germline V gene (reference sequence). CDR3 length equals 12 residues. Trimming removed 6 bases from V and 5 bases from J, with 13 bases in between. The CDR3 reads CSAQGHLTEAFF. For the CDR3, the DNA is TGCAGTGCGCAGGGACACCTAACTGAAGCTTTCTTT.

As concerns this clonotype: A much larger clone lies one base from this, so it may be a read error. The chain uses TRBV6-5 and TRBJ2-3; 10 bases match TRBD2. The germline V gene encodes CDR1 MNHEY and CDR2 SVGAGI. The CDR3 loop spans 16 amino acids. The CDR3 here is CAGSQLSGRATDTQYF. The CDR3 DNA reads as TGTGCCGGCAGTCAATTGAGCGGGAGGGCCACAGATACGCAGTATTTT.

In its sample, this clonotype was seen many times. The chain recombines TRBV5-6 with TRBJ2-3; 12 bases fit TRBD2. Germline V gene sequence: CDR1 SGHDT, CDR2 YYEEEE. The ends lost 0 bases at V and 0 bases at J; junction bases unmatched: 8. CDR3 length equals 19 residues. The CDR3 bases are TGTGCCAGCAGCTTGGCCTCCGGGACTAGCGGGCTTAGCACAGATACGCAGTATTTT. This gives the protein CASSLASGTSGLSTDTQYF.

Regarding this clonotype: A single base separates this from a much larger clone, so it may be a read error. A read error is likely, as this CDR3 ends without the conserved phenylalanine or tryptophan. This chain uses TRBV29-1 with TRBJ1-1, with a tentative D call TRBD1 (5 bases). The ends were cut back, 7 bases at V and 0 bases at J, with 15 bases in the middle. The V gene's germline CDR1 is SQVTM and CDR2 ANQGSEA. This CDR3 is 14 amino acids long. The CDR3: CSAGAALMNTEAFS. CDR3 nucleotide sequence: TGCAGCGCTGGGGCAGCCCTCATGAACACTGAAGCTTTCTCT.

Many counts were recorded for this clonotype. The genes are TRBV29-1 and TRBJ2-7; 8 bases agree with TRBD1. The germline CDR1 and CDR2 sequences are SQVTM and ANQGSEA. This CDR3 has 17 residues. J lost 6 bases, V lost 1 base, and 17 bases had no gene match. CDR3 in DNA: TGCAGCGTTGAAGCCCGCACTTTCGTTCAGGGGGCGGTCGAGCAGTACTTC. It yields the protein CSVEARTFVQGAVEQYF.

Details on this clonotype: This is likely a read error, given that the CDR3 carries no conserved phenylalanine or tryptophan at its end. The chain carries TRBV19 and TRBJ2-7; maybe TRBD1 (6 bases). The germline V gene has CDR1 LNHDA and CDR2 SQIVND (reference sequence). This CDR3 region has 12 residues. V lost 9 bases and J 4 bases, leaving 13 bases between the germline ends. Here the CDR3 reads CASRDMGYEQYS. CDR3 nucleotides: TGTGCCAGCCGGGACATGGGATACGAGCAGTACTCC.

This clonotype has at least ten counts. The rearrangement joins TRBV13 to TRBJ2-1, with TRBD2 identical over 9 bases. J lost 5 bases, V lost 5 bases, and 7 bases had no gene match. Germline V gene data show CDR1 as PRHDT and CDR2 as FYEKMQ (reference sequence). The CDR3 is made up of 15 amino acids. CDR3 amino acids: CASSLALAGNNEQFF. The CDR3 bases are TGTGCCAGCAGCCTAGCGCTAGCGGGGAACAATGAGCAGTTCTTC.

This clonotype was detected ten times or more. This chain uses TRBV2 with TRBJ1-2; the match to TRBD1 covers 9 bases. This CDR3 has 14 residues. J gave up 5 bases and V 7 bases, and 8 bases lay outside the gene matches. Germline V gene lookup returns CDR1 SNHLY and CDR2 FYNNEI. As DNA, the CDR3 is TGTGCCAGCAAGGAAACAGGGGGCGCGTATGGCTACACCTTC. Protein: CASKETGGAYGYTF.

This clonotype was counted at least ten times. The chain uses TRBV28 and TRBJ2-7; D gene ambiguous. V was pared by 4 bases and J by 4 bases, with 5 bases between. Germline V lookup: CDR1 MDHEN, CDR2 SYDVKM. The CDR3 runs 11 residues. CDR3 loop: CASSSQYEQYF. The CDR3 coding sequence is TGTGCCAGCAGTTCCCAATACGAGCAGTACTTC.

There are many counts of this clonotype. The rearrangement links TRBV27 to TRBJ2-5; the D is unclear. Per the germline V gene, CDR1 is MNHEY and CDR2 is SMNVEV (reference sequence). Trimming removed 0 bases at V and 4 bases at J, with 6 bases between. This CDR3 region has 13 residues. The CDR3 region is CASSLSRLETQYF. CDR3 nucleotides: TGTGCCAGCAGTTTATCTCGGCTAGAGACCCAGTACTTC.

The sample holds many counts of this clonotype. The chain joins TRBV6-2 or TRBV6-3 to TRBJ1-5, with no clear D. This CDR3 region has 15 residues. Germline V lookup: CDR1 MNHEY, CDR2 SVGEGT. Deletions cut 6 bases from V and 3 bases from J, with 15 bases between. The CDR3 DNA reads as TGTGCCAGCAGATACCCCGGTTTAGACAATCAGCCCCAGCATTTT. Amino acids: CASRYPGLDNQPQHF.

This clonotype was recorded many times. The V call is TRBV7-9, the J call TRBJ1-3, with D uncertain. The CDR3 is 15 residues long. The germline V gene has CDR1 SEHNR and CDR2 FQNEAQ (reference sequence). Trimming stripped 5 bases from V and 0 bases from J, with 11 bases between. The CDR3 sequence: CASSDPPSSGNTIYF. The CDR3 DNA reads TGTGCCAGCAGCGACCCCCCTAGCTCTGGAAACACCATATATTTT.

Many counts were recorded for this clonotype. This sequence joins TRBV4-1 and TRBJ1-5, with 7 positions matching TRBD1. The CDR3 has 15 amino acids. Germline V gene sequence: CDR1 MGHRA, CDR2 YSYEKL. Trimming removed 2 bases from V and 1 base from J; junction bases left unmatched: 2. CDR3 sequence: CASSQSTGSNQPQHF. The CDR3 nucleotides read TGCGCCAGCAGCCAATCGACAGGGAGCAATCAGCCCCAGCATTTT.

This clonotype was counted at least ten times. The V and J genes are TRBV12-3 or TRBV12-4 and TRBJ2-3; 8 bases are a match to TRBD2. The CDR3 length is 16 residues. V lost 2 bases to trimming and J lost 2 bases; unmatched junction nucleotides: 6. CDR3 sequence reads: CASSLILAGFTDTQYF. The CDR3 bases are TGTGCCAGCAGTTTAATCCTAGCGGGTTTCACAGATACGCAGTATTTT.

Ten or more counts support this clonotype. The J gene is TRBJ2-1, the V gene TRBV30, with no clear D. Trimming shortened V by 2 bases and J by 4 bases, and 6 bases separated the two germline ends. CDR3 length equals 12 residues. Per the germline V gene, CDR1 is GTSNPN and CDR2 is SVGIG (reference sequence). Here the CDR3 reads CAWSYGYNEQFF. The CDR3 DNA reads TGTGCCTGGAGTTACGGGTACAATGAGCAGTTCTTC.

There are many counts of this clonotype. This sequence joins TRBV6-2 or TRBV6-3 and TRBJ2-2; D is unresolved. The CDR3 sequence is 14 residues long. Trimming left V 4 bases short and J 0 bases short, with 6 bases between. Germline CDR1 and CDR2: MNHEY and SVGEGT. CDR3 sequence (DNA): TGTGCCAGCAGTTTATACGCGAACACCGGGGAGCTGTTTTTT. This codes for CASSLYANTGELFF.

This clonotype showed up just once. One end of the junction is discordant with germline, which a read error may explain. V gene TRBV20-1 combines with J gene TRBJ2-1, with 8 bases fitting TRBD2. Germline CDR1 is DFQATT and CDR2 is SNEGSKA (reference sequence). This CDR3 is built from 12 residues. The CDR3 nucleotides read TGCAGTGCTAGACCCCAGCCCAGCGGGGGAGTCTTC. Its translation: CSARPQPSGGVF.

This clonotype was seen many times. The chain employs TRBV12-3 or TRBV12-4 and TRBJ2-2; maybe TRBD2 (6 bases). V was clipped by 3 bases and J by 5 bases, with 13 bases between them. CDR3 size: 15 residues. The CDR3 is CASSFGSAGTGELFF. DNA of the CDR3: TGTGCCAGCAGTTTTGGGTCTGCGGGGACCGGGGAGCTGTTTTTT.

This clonotype was counted between two and nine times. A much larger clone is a single base away; this may be a read error. The chain employs TRBV28 and TRBJ2-7; D perhaps matches TRBD2 (6 bases). CDR1 is MDHEN and CDR2 is SYDVKM in the germline V gene. The CDR3 is made up of 16 amino acids. The CDR3 protein is CASRRSWGTGSCEQYF. The DNA for the CDR3 is TGTGCCAGCAGGCGGTCTTGGGGGACTGGGTCCTGCGAGCAGTACTTC.

This clonotype has ten or more counts. The chain couples TRBV10-2 to TRBJ1-5; D not certain. The germline V gene has CDR1 WSHSY and CDR2 SAAADI. CDR3 length: 14 residues. V lost 1 base and J 1 base, leaving 5 bases between the germline ends. CDR3 amino acids: CASSEWRSNQPQHF. The CDR3 nucleotides are TGCGCCAGCAGTGAGTGGAGGAGCAATCAGCCCCAGCATTTT.